This T cell receptor beta chain was retrieved from a study of vaccination effects on CD4 cells after COVID-19. Note on this clone: Its matching antigen is unknown.

Pools of viral peptides were used by the ViraFEST assay to expand antigen-specific CD4+ T cells ahead of sequencing. Cells that had been cultured for 10 days were the source of isolated CD4+ T cells. Every participant took two doses of the BNT162b2 or mRNA-1273 vaccine. Wells of a few million PBMC each were grown with about 9.8 IU/ml IL-2 and approximately 9.5 ug/ml peptides. It was on days 3 and 7 that half the medium was replaced with IL-2 medium. Findings and caveats of the study: Vaccine- and infection-induced clones showed marked clonal contraction late following vaccination. Cross-reaction with common cold coronaviruses was seen in only 1 of 255 vaccine-induced clones from healthy vaccinees.

Produced via immunoSEQ multiplex PCR; TCRdb's table is partial and in-frame only. The table has roughly 34,000 clones, approximately 78% seen once; the top ten hold roughly 1.6%. The specimen comprised CD4+ T cells from PBMCs cultured with HCoV-NL63 spike peptides, sampled after COVID-19 vaccination. This clonotype was sampled from a human donor who received a COVID-19 vaccine. Some clones in this sample may be carry-over from other donors' samples.

Here the CDR3 DNA reads TGTGCCTGGAGTTCACAGGGGGCCTCCAATCAGCCCCAGCATTTT. It translates to CAWSSQGASNQPQHF. The chain is built from TRBV30 and TRBJ1-5, with 9 bases lining up with TRBD1. V shed 2 bases, J shed 3 bases, and the junction held 5 bases outside the gene matches. Germline lookup yields CDR1 GTSNPN and CDR2 SVGIG (reference sequence). CDR3 length equals 15 residues.